The 5 T cell receptor beta chains given below trace back to one sample, sequenced in a study of PD-1 blockade in classical Hodgkin lymphoma. TCRdb keeps only in-frame clones here, not all; method: immunoSEQ multiplex PCR. This table holds 40,000 to 45,000 clones, around 78% found once. With no exception, relapse followed autologous stem cell transplantation in all patients, and brentuximab vedotin exposure varied. Sequences were derived from peripheral blood mononuclear cells (PBMCs), sampled at baseline. These receptors were obtained from a human donor with classical Hodgkin lymphoma.

The rearrangement uses TRBV11-1 and TRBJ2-7, with TRBD1 matching 9 bases. V dropped 3 bases and J dropped 4; count of bases not matched to a gene: 10. Looked up from germline, CDR1 is SGHAT and CDR2 is FQDESV (reference sequence). The CDR3 covers 16 residues. CDR3 nucleotide sequence: TGTGCCAGCAGCTTTCTCCCGGGACAGGGATCATACGAGCAGTACTTC. Translating it yields CASSFLPGQGSYEQYF.

This clone was observed a single time. The chain carries TRBV5-4 and TRBJ2-1, with D possibly matching TRBD2 (5 bases). V lost 2 bases to trimming and J lost 5 bases, with 14 bases between them. Looked up from germline, CDR1 is SGHNT and CDR2 is YYREEE (reference sequence). The CDR3 covers 15 residues. The CDR3 DNA sequence: TGTGCCAGCAGCTTTTCCGGGAAGGGTGACAATGAGCAGTTCTTC. Translating gives CASSFSGKGDNEQFF.

The J gene is TRBJ2-7, the V gene TRBV7-2; D gene ambiguous. V lost 2 bases and J 6 bases, leaving 8 bases between the germline ends. Germline V gene lookup returns CDR1 SGHTA and CDR2 FQGNSA. The CDR3 sequence is 12 residues long. CDR3 nucleotide sequence: TGTGCCAGCAGCTTAATCCATGGCGAGCAGTACTTC. It specifies CASSLIHGEQYF.

The chain carries TRBV2 and TRBJ2-7, with TRBD2 identical over 8 bases. The J segment lost 5 bases and the V segment lost 6 bases, leaving 6 bases of the junction unmatched. The CDR3 totals 13 residues. Germline CDR1 is SNHLY and CDR2 is FYNNEI. CDR3 nucleotides: TGTGCCAGCAGGGTAGCGGGGCTGGACGAGCAGTACTTC. This codes for CASRVAGLDEQYF.

By frequency in the sample, this clone is medium-sized. This specimen includes other DNA sequences encoding the same CDR3. The V call is TRBV9, the J call TRBJ1-2; tentative D call: TRBD1 (5 bases). The CDR3 length is 13 residues. Germline V gene data show CDR1 as SGDLS and CDR2 as YYNGEE. Trimming shortened V by 4 bases and J by 4 bases, and 11 bases separated the two germline ends. This CDR3 is CASSLDSAYGYTF. The CDR3 DNA reads as TGTGCCAGCAGCCTAGACAGCGCCTATGGCTACACCTTC.